This is a list of T cell receptor beta chains from one sample in a study of TIL therapy for anti-PD-1-resistant metastatic lung cancer. TCRdb's table, derived via immunoSEQ multiplex PCR, lists solely in-frame clones and lacks some. The profile covers under 35,000 clones, with roughly 69% appearing a single time and approximately 2.7% taken by the ten largest. Here the sequenced sample was blood, taken at baseline. The receptors were sampled from a woman aged 30 to 85 with non-small cell lung cancer. CDR3s include the opening cysteine and the closing phenylalanine or tryptophan. The D gene is left open where the match is weak. Clone size appears in some rows only: once, few, many, or a class for an expanded clone.

j_call | v_call | clone_size | d_call | cdr3_aa | cdr3_nt
TRBJ1-2 | TRBV21-1 | NA | NA | CASSGRNYGYTF | TGTGCCAGCAGTGGACGTAACTATGGCTACACCTTC
TRBJ2-7 | TRBV13 | few | TRBD1 | CASSPRTGNEQYF | TGTGCCAGCAGTCCCAGGACAGGAAACGAGCAGTACTTC
TRBJ1-4 | TRBV7-8 | NA | NA | CASSPYTWGEGEKLFF | TGTGCCAGCAGCCCATACACGTGGGGGGAAGGCGAAAAACTGTTTTTT
TRBJ2-7 | TRBV2 | once | NA | CASSGTTKTVYEQYF | TGTGCCAGCAGTGGGACTACCAAGACGGTCTACGAGCAGTACTTC
TRBJ2-2 | TRBV1 | NA | NA | CTSSQVGTSGSRTGELFF | TGCACCAGCAGCCAAGTTGGGACTAGCGGGAGTCGAACCGGGGAGCTGTTTTTT
TRBJ2-7 | TRBV7-2 | NA | NA | CASSLIFYEQYF | TGTGCCAGCAGCTTAATCTTCTACGAGCAGTACTTC
TRBJ2-7 | TRBV15 | medium-sized | TRBD2 | CATSSSGSIGYEQYF | TGTGCCACCAGCAGTAGCGGGAGCATTGGCTACGAGCAGTACTTC
TRBJ2-7 | TRBV5-1 | NA | TRBD2 | CASSKNPGLADSYEQYF | TGCGCCAGCAGCAAAAACCCGGGACTAGCGGACTCCTACGAGCAGTACTTC
TRBJ2-5 | TRBV5-1 | NA | NA | CASSGGQETQYF | TGCGCCAGCAGCGGAGGACAAGAGACCCAGTACTTC
TRBJ2-1 | TRBV10-3 | NA | NA | CAIRGDSAESSNEQFF | TGTGCCATCAGGGGGGACTCCGCCGAATCATCGAATGAGCAGTTCTTC
TRBJ2-5 | TRBV6-5 | NA | TRBD1 | CASSYPLAGGEETQYF | TGTGCCAGCAGTTACCCTCTAGCAGGGGGCGAGGAGACCCAGTACTTC
TRBJ2-1 | TRBV4-1 | once | NA | CASSQDTYLISQQFF | TGCGCCAGCAGCCAAGATACCTACCTTATCAGCCAGCAGTTCTTC
TRBJ2-1 | TRBV19 | NA | TRBD2 | CASTRTSGNYNEQFF | TGTGCCAGTACTAGGACTAGCGGAAACTACAATGAGCAGTTCTTC
TRBJ2-7 | TRBV6-1 | NA | TRBD2 | CASEGTGLAGGKQYF | TGTGCCAGCGAGGGGACGGGACTAGCGGGAGGCAAGCAGTACTTC
TRBJ2-7 | TRBV30 | NA | NA | CAWSVATNYEQYF | TGTGCCTGGAGTGTAGCTACGAATTACGAGCAGTACTTC
TRBJ2-1 | TRBV5-1 | NA | NA | CASSLGGASRYNEQFF | TGCGCCAGCAGCTTGGGGGGCGCTAGCCGTTACAATGAGCAGTTCTTC
TRBJ1-5 | TRBV18 | NA | NA | CASSPGNQPQHF | TGTGCCAGCTCACCTGGTAATCAGCCCCAGCATTTT
TRBJ1-1 | TRBV5-5 | NA | NA | CASSLNPTENTEAFF | TGTGCCAGCAGCTTAAATCCGACAGAAAACACTGAAGCTTTCTTT
TRBJ2-2 | TRBV7-9 | NA | TRBD2 | CASSYAGGLGEELFF | TGTGCCAGCAGCTACGCGGGAGGCCTGGGGGAGGAGCTGTTTTTT
TRBJ2-5 | TRBV7-8 | NA | NA | CASGLGQETQYF | TGTGCCAGCGGGTTGGGACAAGAGACCCAGTACTTC
TRBJ1-3 | TRBV21-1 | NA | NA | CASSKTVLWGSSGNTIYF | TGTGCCAGCAGCAAAACGGTATTGTGGGGGTCCTCTGGAAACACCATATATTTT
TRBJ1-5 | TRBV7-2 | NA | NA | CASSERGFLNQPQHF | TGTGCCAGCAGCGAACGGGGATTTTTGAATCAGCCCCAGCATTTT
TRBJ2-5 | TRBV13 | few | NA | CASSYRGGQETQYF | TGTGCCAGCAGTTACCGAGGGGGGCAAGAGACCCAGTACTTC
TRBJ1-5 | TRBV15 | NA | NA | CATSRDNQPQHF | TGTGCCACCAGCAGAGACAATCAGCCCCAGCATTTT
TRBJ1-3 | TRBV19 | NA | NA | CASSTLRTVSGNTIYF | TGTGCCAGTAGTACACTTAGGACAGTCTCTGGAAACACCATATATTTT
TRBJ2-3 | TRBV21-1 | NA | NA | CASSKVSAGTSCRVTDTQYF | TGTGCCAGCAGCAAAGTCTCAGCCGGGACTAGCTGTAGGGTCACAGATACGCAGTATTTT
TRBJ1-1 | TRBV18 | few | NA | CASSPEGTHPRNTEAFF | TGTGCCAGCTCACCAGAGGGAACTCACCCCCGGAACACTGAAGCTTTCTTT
TRBJ2-5 | TRBV5-1 | NA | NA | CASSLADGRQETQYF | TGCGCCAGCAGCTTGGCTGACGGAAGGCAGGAGACCCAGTACTTC
TRBJ2-1 | TRBV10-3 | NA | TRBD2 | CAIRTSGVGDEQFF | TGTGCCATCAGGACTAGCGGAGTGGGGGATGAGCAGTTCTTC
TRBJ2-7 | TRBV6-6 | NA | TRBD2 | CASSYSTSGTYEQYF | TGTGCCAGCAGTTACTCGACTAGCGGGACCTACGAGCAGTACTTC
TRBJ1-5 | TRBV10-2 | NA | NA | CASSGYSNQPQHF | TGCGCCAGCAGTGGCTATAGCAATCAGCCCCAGCATTTT
TRBJ1-5 | TRBV19 | few | NA | CASLDVAGNQPQHF | TGTGCCAGTCTTGACGTGGCAGGCAATCAGCCCCAGCATTTT
TRBJ2-7 | TRBV30 | NA | NA | CASKTPYSYEQYF | TGTGCCTCGAAGACTCCTTACTCCTACGAGCAGTACTTC
TRBJ2-6 | TRBV28 | NA | NA | CATPGDGGANVLTF | TGTGCCACCCCGGGGGACGGAGGGGCCAACGTCCTGACTTTC
TRBJ2-2 | TRBV27 | NA | TRBD1 | CASRDRGLNTGELFF | TGTGCCAGCAGGGACAGGGGGTTGAACACCGGGGAGCTGTTTTTT
TRBJ1-5 | TRBV15 | NA | NA | CATSREGVGASNQPQHF | TGTGCCACCAGCAGAGAGGGGGTGGGGGCTAGCAATCAGCCCCAGCATTTT
TRBJ2-2 | TRBV6-5 | NA | TRBD2 | CASSYSGVNTGELFF | TGTGCCAGCAGTTACAGCGGGGTAAACACCGGGGAGCTGTTTTTT
TRBJ2-7 | TRBV4-2 | NA | NA | CASSQGPDSYEQYF | TGTGCCAGCAGCCAAGGGCCGGATTCCTACGAGCAGTACTTC
TRBJ2-7 | TRBV6-6 | few | NA | CASSYSPYEQYF | TGTGCCAGCAGTTACTCACCCTACGAGCAGTACTTC
TRBJ2-3 | TRBV2 | NA | NA | CASGGAENTQYF | TGTGCCAGCGGTGGGGCGGAAAATACGCAGTATTTT
TRBJ2-4 | TRBV6-1 | medium-sized | NA | CASALKSIQYF | TGTGCCAGCGCTCTGAAGAGCATTCAGTACTTC
TRBJ2-7 | TRBV11-2 | NA | NA | CASMGPPYEQYF | TGTGCCAGCATGGGACCTCCCTACGAGCAGTACTTC
TRBJ1-1 | TRBV30 | NA | NA | CAWTKRQGNTEAFF | TGTGCCTGGACTAAAAGGCAGGGGAACACTGAAGCTTTCTTT
TRBJ2-5 | TRBV11-2 | NA | TRBD1 | CASSSQGSQETQYF | TGTGCCAGCAGCTCACAGGGGTCTCAAGAGACCCAGTACTTC
TRBJ1-3 | TRBV6-6 | NA | NA | CASSRTERNTIYF | TGTGCCAGCAGTCGGACAGAGAGAAACACCATATATTTT
TRBJ2-5 | TRBV7-2 | NA | NA | CASSLARGQETQYF | TGTGCCAGCAGCTTAGCGCGAGGGCAAGAGACCCAGTACTTC
TRBJ1-4 | TRBV28 | NA | TRBD1 | CASSLQGVGEKLFF | TGTGCCAGCAGTCTACAGGGGGTTGGGGAAAAACTGTTTTTT
TRBJ2-7 | TRBV25-1 | NA | TRBD2 | CASSDRLAKNPYEQYF | TGTGCCAGCAGTGATAGACTAGCAAAGAATCCCTACGAGCAGTACTTC